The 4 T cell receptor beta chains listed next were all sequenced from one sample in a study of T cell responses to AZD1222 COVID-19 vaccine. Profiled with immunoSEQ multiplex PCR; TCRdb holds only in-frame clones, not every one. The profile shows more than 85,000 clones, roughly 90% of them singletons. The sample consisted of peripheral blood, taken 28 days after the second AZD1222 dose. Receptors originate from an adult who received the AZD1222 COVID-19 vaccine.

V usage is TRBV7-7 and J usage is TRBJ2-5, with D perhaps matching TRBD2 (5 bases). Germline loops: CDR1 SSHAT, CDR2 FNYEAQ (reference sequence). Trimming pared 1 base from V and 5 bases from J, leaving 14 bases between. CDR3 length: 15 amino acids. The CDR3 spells CASSLGGSLGETQYF. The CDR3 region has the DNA TGTGCCAGCAGCTTAGGCGGGTCCCTGGGTGAGACCCAGTACTTC. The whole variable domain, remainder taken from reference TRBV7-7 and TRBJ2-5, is GAGVSQSPRYKVTKRGQDVTLRCDPISSHATLYWYQQALGQGPEFLTYFNYEAQPDKSGLPSDRFSAERPEGSISTLTIQRTEQRDSAMYRCASSLGGSLGETQYFGPGTRLLVL.

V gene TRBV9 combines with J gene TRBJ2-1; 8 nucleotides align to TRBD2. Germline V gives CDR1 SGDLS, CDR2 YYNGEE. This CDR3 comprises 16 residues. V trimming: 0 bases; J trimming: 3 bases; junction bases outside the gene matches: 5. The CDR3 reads CASSVDPSGYYNEQFF. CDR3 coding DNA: TGTGCCAGCAGCGTAGATCCTAGCGGGTACTACAATGAGCAGTTCTTC.

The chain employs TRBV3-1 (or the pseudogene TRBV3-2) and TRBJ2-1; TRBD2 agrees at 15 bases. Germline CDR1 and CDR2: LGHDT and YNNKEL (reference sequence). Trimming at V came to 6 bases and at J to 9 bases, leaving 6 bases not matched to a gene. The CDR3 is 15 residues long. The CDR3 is CASRPGLAGGGEQFF. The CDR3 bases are TGTGCCAGCAGACCGGGACTAGCGGGAGGTGGTGAGCAGTTCTTC.

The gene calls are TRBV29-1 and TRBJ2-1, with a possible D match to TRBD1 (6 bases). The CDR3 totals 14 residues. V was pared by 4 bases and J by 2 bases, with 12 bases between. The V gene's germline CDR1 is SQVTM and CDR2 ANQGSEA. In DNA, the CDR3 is TGCAGCGTTGGCCGGGACAAAACCTACAATGAGCAGTTCTTC. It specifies CSVGRDKTYNEQFF.